This T cell receptor beta chain was identified in a study of T cell responses to AZD1222 COVID-19 vaccine. At the level of the study: Both about-4-week and about-12-week second-dose recipients were combined. Findings and caveats of the study: Spike-specific TCR breadth and depth both grew after two AZD1222 doses. CD4 TCRs covered the whole spike, strongest at regions 160-218 and 743-854.

Only in-frame clones appear in the TCRdb table, and some are missing; sequencing was by immunoSEQ multiplex PCR. The sample lists roughly 170,000 clones, around 90% seen once, with about 0.49% in the top ten. The CDR3 is made up of 15 amino acids. V dropped 7 bases and J dropped 0 bases, with 16 bases sitting between them. The V gene's germline CDR1 is SEHNR and CDR2 FQNEAQ (reference sequence). On this clone: The antigen remains unidentified.

The sequence came from an adult in good health. V usage is TRBV7-9 and J usage is TRBJ2-7; D is perhaps TRBD1 (6 bases). The source material was peripheral blood, sampled on day 0 of AZD1222 vaccination. The CDR3 is CASTKGGGISYEQYF. In nucleotides, the CDR3 is TGTGCCAGCACCAAAGGGGGTGGTATCTCCTACGAGCAGTACTTC. The whole variable domain, filled in from reference TRBV7-9 and TRBJ2-7, reads DTGVSQNPRHKITKRGQNVTFRCDPISEHNRLYWYRQTLGQGPEFLTYFQNEAQLEKSRLLSDRFSAERPKGSFSTLEIQRTEQGDSAMYLCASTKGGGISYEQYFGPGTRLTVT.